The 18 T cell receptor beta chains presented below share a single source sample, sequenced in a study of OX40 agonist ivuxolimab in advanced cancers. Sequencing used immunoSEQ multiplex PCR; TCRdb keeps in-frame clones, though not all of them. The sample shows about 76,000 clones, roughly 90% of them seen only once. Specimen: CD4+ or CD8+ T cells sorted from blood, collected in a trial of the OX40 agonist ivuxolimab. The receptors shown here come from an adult with an advanced solid tumor such as melanoma, head and neck, liver or kidney cancer.

The J gene is TRBJ2-2, the V gene TRBV14; D unclear. Germline V gene sequence: CDR1 SGHDN, CDR2 FVKESK. With 4 bases removed from V and 5 bases from J, the gap between germline ends came to 5 bases. CDR3 length: 12 residues. CDR3 bases: TGTGCCAGCAGCCCCAGGACCGGGGAGCTGTTTTTT. Translated, it gives CASSPRTGELFF.

V gene TRBV11-2 combines with J gene TRBJ2-7, with D possibly TRBD1 on 6 matching bases. Per germline, CDR1 SGHAT and CDR2 FQNNGV. CDR3 length: 14 residues. Trimming cost V 6 bases and J 1 base, with 13 bases left between them. The CDR3: CASRPTGLSYEQYF. The CDR3 region has the DNA TGTGCCAGCAGGCCAACAGGGCTGTCCTACGAGCAGTACTTC.

CDR3 nucleotides: TGTGCCAGCAGCTTACCAGGGGGCGGGACTGAAGCTTTCTTT. It translates to CASSLPGGGTEAFF. The rearrangement uses TRBV7-8 and TRBJ1-1; 8 bases line up with TRBD1. CDR1 and CDR2 (germline): SGHVS, FQNEAQ. This CDR3 is 14 amino acids long. V shed 2 bases, J shed 5 bases, and the junction held 4 bases outside the gene matches.

V is TRBV27 and J is TRBJ2-1, with D possibly matching TRBD1 (6 bases). CDR3 length: 16 residues. Germline CDR1 MNHEY, CDR2 SMNVEV (reference sequence). V shed 4 bases and J shed 6 bases, with 19 bases lying between them. In nucleotides, the CDR3 is TGTGCCAGCAGTTCCCCGATGGGAAGGGGGTCCAATGAGCAGTTCTTC. It translates to CASSSPMGRGSNEQFF.

The chain joins TRBV4-3 to TRBJ2-3; D unresolved. Germline assignment: CDR1 LGHNA and CDR2 YSLEER. Trimming took off 1 base at V and 6 bases at J, with 11 bases between the two ends. This CDR3 contains 14 residues. CDR3 DNA sequence: TGCGCCAGCAGCCAAGGCGGCAATGTGGATACGCAGTATTTT. Translation gives CASSQGGNVDTQYF.

This chain links TRBV5-1 with TRBJ2-1; 7 nucleotides align to TRBD1. This CDR3 has 13 residues. Germline V gene data show CDR1 as SGHRS and CDR2 as YFSETQ. The ends lost 2 bases at V and 6 bases at J; junction bases unmatched: 2. Here the CDR3 reads CASSFDRANEQFF. CDR3 sequence (DNA): TGCGCCAGCAGCTTTGACAGGGCCAATGAGCAGTTCTTC. Together with reference TRBV5-1 and TRBJ2-1, the CDR3 gives the full variable domain: KAGVTQTPRYLIKTRGQQVTLSCSPISGHRSVSWYQQTPGQGLQFLFEYFSETQRNKGNFPGRFSGRQFSNSRSEMNVSTLELGDSALYLCASSFDRANEQFFGPGTRLTVL.

The chain joins TRBV6-1 to TRBJ1-2; TRBD1 is a possible D gene (5 bases). Germline V gives CDR1 MNHNS, CDR2 SASEGT. V lost 2 bases, J lost 4 bases, and 14 bases lay in between. CDR3 size: 15 residues. In nucleotides, the CDR3 is TGTGCCAGCAGTGAACGAGGGGTTCCGGGCTATGGCTACACCTTC. Encoded protein: CASSERGVPGYGYTF.

The chain is built from TRBV2 and TRBJ2-5, with 7 bases aligning to TRBD1. The DNA end is a closer match to TRBJ2-7, so the J assignment may be wrong. Germline CDR1 reads SNHLY; CDR2 reads FYNNEI. CDR3 length equals 12 residues. CDR3 in DNA: TGTGCCGGTTCGAGGGGGCTCTACGAGCAGTACTTC. This codes for CAGSRGLYEQYF.

The V and J genes are TRBV19 and TRBJ2-1; 9 positions agree with TRBD1. Trimming cost V 4 bases and J 3 bases; bases outside gene matches: 1. The CDR3 contains 14 residues. Germline loops: CDR1 LNHDA, CDR2 SQIVND (reference sequence). The DNA for the CDR3 is TGTGCCAGTAGTAAGGACAGGGGCTACAATGAGCAGTTCTTC. Translation gives CASSKDRGYNEQFF.

This sequence joins TRBV4-3 and TRBJ1-2, with no clear D. This CDR3 has 15 residues. Per the germline V gene, CDR1 is LGHNA and CDR2 is YSLEER. The ends were cut back, 1 base at V and 0 bases at J, with 9 bases in the middle. The CDR3: CASSQVLDTNYGYTF. The DNA of the CDR3 is TGCGCCAGCAGCCAAGTTTTAGATACTAACTATGGCTACACCTTC.

V is TRBV28 and J is TRBJ1-5; D ambiguous. CDR1 and CDR2 (germline): MDHEN, SYDVKM. This CDR3 has 14 amino acids. V lost 2 bases and J lost 4, with 9 bases in between. The CDR3 protein is CASSLTGTNQPQHF. CDR3 bases: TGTGCCAGCAGTTTAACTGGTACTAATCAGCCCCAGCATTTT.

The chain uses TRBV19 and TRBJ1-5; TRBD1 is a possible D gene (6 bases). The CDR3 totals 17 residues. Trimming cost V 7 bases and J 0 bases, with 19 bases left between them. Germline loops: CDR1 LNHDA, CDR2 SQIVND (reference sequence). The CDR3 is CASTGSGTPYSNQPQHF. CDR3 sequence (DNA): TGTGCCAGTACTGGAAGCGGGACACCTTATAGCAATCAGCCCCAGCATTTT.

The rearrangement links TRBV6-6 to TRBJ1-1, with D perhaps TRBD1 (5 bases). CDR3 size: 14 residues. Germline CDR1 and CDR2: MNHNY and SVGAGI (reference sequence). The V and J ends lost 0 bases and 4 bases respectively, with 9 bases between them. CDR3 sequence: CASSYSGGSTEAFF. The CDR3 nucleotides are TGTGCCAGCAGTTACTCGGGGGGTAGCACTGAAGCTTTCTTT.

The chain joins TRBV5-1 to TRBJ2-3; maybe TRBD2 (5 bases). Germline CDR1 SGHRS, CDR2 YFSETQ. The CDR3 consists of 15 residues. V shed 0 bases and J shed 5 bases, with 13 bases lying between them. The CDR3 is CASSLGTPSQDTQYF. CDR3 bases: TGCGCCAGCAGCTTGGGGACTCCTTCACAAGATACGCAGTATTTT.

The V and J genes are TRBV9 and TRBJ2-6; D uncertain. CDR1 and CDR2 (germline): SGDLS, YYNGEE. The germline V and J ends were trimmed by 7 bases and 5 bases, with 22 bases remaining between them. The CDR3 totals 17 residues. The CDR3 reads CASSYMFKQSRANVLTF. The CDR3 nucleotides read TGTGCCAGCTCATATATGTTCAAACAAAGTCGGGCCAACGTCCTGACTTTC. The full variable domain, with the rest looked up from reference TRBV9 and TRBJ2-6, is DSGVTQTPKHLITATGQRVTLRCSPRSGDLSVYWYQQSLDQGLQFLIQYYNGEERAKGNILERFSAQQFPDLHSELNLSSLELGDSALYFCASSYMFKQSRANVLTFGAGSRLTVL.

CDR3 DNA: TGTGCCAGCAGCTTAGGGACTAGTTCAGGCTACAATGAGCAGTTCTTC. Translated: CASSLGTSSGYNEQFF. The V and J genes are TRBV7-2 and TRBJ2-1, with 7 nucleotides matching TRBD2. V lost 1 base and J lost 3; bases outside the gene matches: 6. The CDR3 has 16 amino acids. Looked up from germline, CDR1 is SGHTA and CDR2 is FQGNSA.

The CDR3 here is CASSQDTQETQYF. CDR3 sequence (DNA): TGTGCCAGCTCACAGGACACCCAAGAGACCCAGTACTTC. The chain recombines TRBV18 with TRBJ2-5; a possible D gene is TRBD1 (5 bases). This CDR3 has 13 amino acids. Germline CDR1 KGHSH, CDR2 LQKENI. The ends were cut back, 4 bases at V and 1 base at J, with 7 bases in the middle.

The chain is built from TRBV19 and TRBJ2-5; D is unclear. The CDR3 covers 12 residues. In germline, CDR1 is LNHDA, CDR2 SQIVND (reference sequence). Trimming pared 5 bases from V and 3 bases from J, leaving 7 bases between. The CDR3 protein is CASSSREETQYF. The DNA of the CDR3 is TGTGCCAGTAGTTCACGTGAAGAGACCCAGTACTTC. The whole variable domain, remainder taken from reference TRBV19 and TRBJ2-5, is DGGITQSPKYLFRKEGQNVTLSCEQNLNHDAMYWYRQDPGQGLRLIYYSQIVNDFQKGDIAEGYSVSREKKESFPLTVTSAQKNPTAFYLCASSSREETQYFGPGTRLLVL.